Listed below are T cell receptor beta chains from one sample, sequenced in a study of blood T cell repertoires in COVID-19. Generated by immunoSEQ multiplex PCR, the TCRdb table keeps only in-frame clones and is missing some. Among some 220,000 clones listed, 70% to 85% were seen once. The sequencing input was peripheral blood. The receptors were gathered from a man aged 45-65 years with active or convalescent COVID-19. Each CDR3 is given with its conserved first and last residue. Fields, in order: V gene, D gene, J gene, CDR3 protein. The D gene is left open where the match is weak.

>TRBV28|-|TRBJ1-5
CASSLGGAYNQPQHF
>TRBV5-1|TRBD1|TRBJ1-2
CASSLEGGRRGYTF
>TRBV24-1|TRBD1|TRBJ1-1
CATSATGVNTEAFF
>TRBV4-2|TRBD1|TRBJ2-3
CASSHLGGTGGIDTQYF
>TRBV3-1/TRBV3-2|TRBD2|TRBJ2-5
CASSPLAPGVETQYF
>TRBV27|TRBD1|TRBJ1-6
CASTQGRDREASLHF
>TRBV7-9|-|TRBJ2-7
CASSLTTSTSRQALNF
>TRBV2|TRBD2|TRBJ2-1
CASSQGLAPNEQFF
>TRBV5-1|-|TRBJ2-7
CASSLFRGSSYEQYF
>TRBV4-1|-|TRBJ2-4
CASSQEGGARNIQYF
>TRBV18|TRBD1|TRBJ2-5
CASSPGTGGGETQYF
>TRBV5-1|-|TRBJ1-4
CASSFGISEKLFF
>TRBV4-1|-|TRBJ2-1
CASSQEDSPYNEQFF
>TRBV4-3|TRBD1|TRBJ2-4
CASSQRTGNIQYF
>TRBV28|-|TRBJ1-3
CASNPMSSGNTIYF
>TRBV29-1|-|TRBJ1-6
CSVTYGFNSPLHF
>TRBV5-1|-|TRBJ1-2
CASSLAAGGNYGYTF
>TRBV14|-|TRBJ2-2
CASSQTPGPTGELFF
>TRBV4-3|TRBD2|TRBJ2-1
CASSQRTSGIYNEQFF
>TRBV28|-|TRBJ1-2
CASAVAIYGYTF
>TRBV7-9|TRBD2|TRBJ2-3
CASSSLKREGLPSDTQYF
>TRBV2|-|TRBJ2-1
CASSEYVGSTYNEQFF
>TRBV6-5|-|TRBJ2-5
CASSSLTQYF
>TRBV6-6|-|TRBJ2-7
CASSGQSSYEQYF
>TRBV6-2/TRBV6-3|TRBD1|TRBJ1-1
CASSITGGATEAFF
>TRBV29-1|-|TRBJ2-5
CSVWGHRQETQYF
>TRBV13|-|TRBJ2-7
CASSPKDSSSYEQYF
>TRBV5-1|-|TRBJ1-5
CASSLAGVGNQPQHF
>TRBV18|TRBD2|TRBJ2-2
CASSRTSGDTGELFF
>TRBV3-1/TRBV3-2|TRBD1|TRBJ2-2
CASSLGTGEAGELFF
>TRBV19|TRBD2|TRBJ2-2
CASSIRGLAGGRNTGELFF
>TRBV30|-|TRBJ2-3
CAWSWGQGTDTQYF
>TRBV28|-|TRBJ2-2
CASSLGRDSYTGELFF
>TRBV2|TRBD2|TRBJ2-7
CASSATSATPITNYEQYF
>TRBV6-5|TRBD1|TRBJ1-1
CASLGQPNTEAFF
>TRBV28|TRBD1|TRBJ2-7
CASSLGDRRSF
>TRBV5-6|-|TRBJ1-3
CASSGSRFRSGNTIYF
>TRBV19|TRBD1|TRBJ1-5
CASSVGPGQGALGNQPQHF
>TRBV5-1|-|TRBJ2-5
CASSLGGPDQETQYF
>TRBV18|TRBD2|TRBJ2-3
CASSPTSGLTDTQYF
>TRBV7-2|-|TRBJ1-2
CASSRTGPEGYTF
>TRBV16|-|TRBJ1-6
CASTPGEGRWDSPLHF
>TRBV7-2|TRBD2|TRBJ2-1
CASSLWRLAGGNEQFF
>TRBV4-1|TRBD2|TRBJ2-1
CASSQPGLAAYNEQFF
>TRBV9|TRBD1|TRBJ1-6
CASSGGRQGHNSPLHF
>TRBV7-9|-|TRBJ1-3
CASSLPRPPDGNTIYF